This T cell receptor beta chain was sequenced during a study of blood T cell repertoires in COVID-19. Study-wide background: COVID-19 samples from acute and convalescent phases originated in the United States, Italy and Spain. The analysed material was cDNA or gDNA that came from T cells, B-cell-depleted T cells, or PBMCs.

Authors' methods: Amplification of reference gene primers provided the estimated nucleated cell counts. Produced via immunoSEQ multiplex PCR; TCRdb's table is partial and in-frame only. From that table come the V and J calls and clone size; the DNA was used to work out D and trimming. There are 470,000 or so clones in the sample; roughly 85% occur only once, and approximately 3.2% lies in the top ten. Trimming removed 1 base from V and 2 bases from J; junction bases left unmatched: 11. In germline, CDR1 is KGHSH, CDR2 LQKENI. There are 17 residues in the CDR3. V is TRBV18 and J is TRBJ2-7; 7 nucleotides agree with TRBD2. The clonotype originates from a human donor in a cohort sampled during active COVID-19. The specimen sequenced was peripheral blood. The CDR3 is CASSPRLISSGPYEQYF. The CDR3 coding sequence is TGTGCCAGCTCACCACGATTGATTTCTAGCGGCCCCTACGAGCAGTACTTC.